The 4 T cell receptor beta chains below come from one sample, sequenced in a study of blood T cell repertoires in COVID-19. Sequenced by immunoSEQ multiplex PCR; TCRdb stores in-frame clones only, minus some. The data hold 270,000 or so clones, with just over 90% observed a single time. Specimen: PBMCs or T cells enriched from blood (not recorded which). The receptors originated from a woman between 40 and 55 years old with acute COVID-19.

This chain uses TRBV3-1 (or the pseudogene TRBV3-2) with TRBJ2-3; 10 bases map to TRBD2. Germline values: CDR1 LGHDT, CDR2 YNNKEL (reference sequence). Trimming took 3 bases from V and 6 from J; bases not matched to a gene: 6. This CDR3 spans 15 amino acids. The CDR3 DNA is TGTGCCAGCAGCCAGCTAGCGGGAGCCCGCGATACGCAGTATTTT. This translates into CASSQLAGARDTQYF.

In this sample, this clone turned up a few times. This sequence joins TRBV4-2 and TRBJ2-3; perhaps TRBD2 as D (6 bases). The CDR3 spans 16 residues. Trimming took off 0 bases at V and 5 bases at J, with 15 bases between the two ends. Germline V gene data show CDR1 as LGHNA and CDR2 as YNFKEQ. CDR3 residues: CASSQETNSGRDTQYF. The CDR3 DNA reads as TGTGCCAGCAGCCAAGAGACGAATAGCGGTAGAGATACGCAGTATTTT.

The CDR3 coding sequence is TGTGCCACCAGCATAGCGGGGGGGCTCACCGGGGAGCTGTTTTTT. Amino acids: CATSIAGGLTGELFF. The gene calls are TRBV15 and TRBJ2-2, with 11 bases lining up with TRBD2. V shed 4 bases, J shed 4 bases, and the junction held 2 bases outside the gene matches. The germline V gene encodes CDR1 LNHNV and CDR2 YYDKDF (reference sequence). The CDR3 length is 15 residues.

This chain links TRBV24-1 with TRBJ2-1; 10 bases align to TRBD2. Germline trimming cut 0 bases from V and 0 bases from J; bases unmatched to any gene: 10. Germline values: CDR1 KGHDR, CDR2 SFDVKD. The length of the CDR3 is 20 residues. Written as DNA, the CDR3 is TGTGCCACCAGTGATTTGCCGGCTAGCGGGAGTAAGGGCTCCTACAATGAGCAGTTCTTC. Its protein product is CATSDLPASGSKGSYNEQFF.